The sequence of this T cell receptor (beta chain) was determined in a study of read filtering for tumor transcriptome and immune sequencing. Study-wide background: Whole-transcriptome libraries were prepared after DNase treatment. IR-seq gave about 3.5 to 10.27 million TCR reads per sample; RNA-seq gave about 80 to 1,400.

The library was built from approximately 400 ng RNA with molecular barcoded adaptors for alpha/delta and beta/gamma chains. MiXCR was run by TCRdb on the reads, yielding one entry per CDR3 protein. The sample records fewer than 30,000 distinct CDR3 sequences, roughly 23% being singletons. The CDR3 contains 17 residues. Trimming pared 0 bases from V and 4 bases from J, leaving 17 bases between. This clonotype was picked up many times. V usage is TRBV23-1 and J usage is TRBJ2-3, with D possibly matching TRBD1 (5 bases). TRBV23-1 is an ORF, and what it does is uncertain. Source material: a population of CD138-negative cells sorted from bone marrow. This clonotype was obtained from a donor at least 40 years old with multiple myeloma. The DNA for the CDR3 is TGCGCCAGCAGTCAATCTCGAGAAGGGGTATGGGCAGATACGCAGTATTTT. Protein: CASSQSREGVWADTQYF.